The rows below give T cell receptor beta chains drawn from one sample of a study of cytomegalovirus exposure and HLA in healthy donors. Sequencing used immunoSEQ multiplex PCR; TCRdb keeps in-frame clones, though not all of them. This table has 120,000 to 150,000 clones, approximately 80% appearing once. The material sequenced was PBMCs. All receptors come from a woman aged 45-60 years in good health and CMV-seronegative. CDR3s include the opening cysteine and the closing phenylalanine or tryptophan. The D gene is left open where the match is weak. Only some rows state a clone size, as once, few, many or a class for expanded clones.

cdr3_aa: CSERTLGEGYGYTF; cdr3_nt: TGCAGTGAAAGGACCTTGGGGGAGGGCTATGGCTACACCTTC; d_call: NA; clone_size: NA; v_call: TRBV29-1; j_call: TRBJ1-2
cdr3_aa: CASSAGGPLHF; cdr3_nt: TGTGCCAGCAGCGCAGGGGGACCCCTCCACTTT; d_call: TRBD1; clone_size: NA; v_call: TRBV14; j_call: TRBJ1-6
cdr3_aa: CASSVRQGSYGYTF; cdr3_nt: TGTGCCAGCAGTGTAAGGCAGGGGAGTTATGGCTACACCTTC; d_call: NA; clone_size: NA; v_call: TRBV6-4; j_call: TRBJ1-2
cdr3_aa: CATLWRGLGEQYF; cdr3_nt: TGTGCCACCCTGTGGAGGGGATTGGGCGAGCAGTACTTC; d_call: NA; clone_size: NA; v_call: TRBV15; j_call: TRBJ2-7
cdr3_aa: CASSLEGGRADTQYF; cdr3_nt: TGCGCCAGCAGCTTGGAGGGGGGGCGGGCAGATACGCAGTATTTT; d_call: NA; clone_size: NA; v_call: TRBV5-1; j_call: TRBJ2-3
cdr3_aa: CASSESNRGYEQYF; cdr3_nt: TGCGCCAGCAGTGAGTCGAACAGGGGCTACGAGCAGTACTTC; d_call: TRBD1; clone_size: NA; v_call: TRBV10-1; j_call: TRBJ2-7
cdr3_aa: CASSLDNLSGYTF; cdr3_nt: TGTGCCAGCAGCTTAGACAACCTCAGTGGCTACACCTTC; d_call: NA; clone_size: once; v_call: TRBV7-2; j_call: TRBJ1-2
cdr3_aa: CASSIQYNEQFF; cdr3_nt: TGTGCCAGTAGTATACAGTACAATGAGCAGTTCTTC; d_call: NA; clone_size: NA; v_call: TRBV19; j_call: TRBJ2-1
cdr3_aa: CAWSVGYGGNTEAFF; cdr3_nt: TGTGCCTGGAGTGTTGGGTACGGCGGGAACACTGAAGCTTTCTTT; d_call: NA; clone_size: NA; v_call: TRBV30; j_call: TRBJ1-1
cdr3_aa: CASSRDRGTNTEAFF; cdr3_nt: TGTGCCAGCAGTAGGGACAGGGGAACGAACACTGAAGCTTTCTTT; d_call: TRBD1; clone_size: once; v_call: TRBV2; j_call: TRBJ1-1
cdr3_aa: CATSVGTGGTYEQYF; cdr3_nt: TGTGCCACCAGCGTCGGGACAGGGGGAACCTACGAGCAGTACTTC; d_call: TRBD1; clone_size: medium-sized; v_call: TRBV15; j_call: TRBJ2-7
cdr3_aa: CASSLRQGSGNTIYF; cdr3_nt: TGTGCCAGCAGCTTAAGACAGGGATCTGGAAACACCATATATTTT; d_call: TRBD1; clone_size: once; v_call: TRBV7-6; j_call: TRBJ1-3
cdr3_aa: CASSDWAGTYEQYF; cdr3_nt: TGTGCCAGCAGTGATTGGGCAGGGACCTACGAGCAGTACTTC; d_call: NA; clone_size: few; v_call: TRBV6-1; j_call: TRBJ2-7
cdr3_aa: CASSPSYTQETQYF; cdr3_nt: TGTGCCAGCTCACCATCGTACACCCAAGAGACCCAGTACTTC; d_call: NA; clone_size: NA; v_call: TRBV18; j_call: TRBJ2-5
cdr3_aa: CASSEVGTGSSPLHF; cdr3_nt: TGTGCCAGCAGCGAGGTCGGGACAGGGAGTTCACCCCTCCACTTT; d_call: TRBD1; clone_size: NA; v_call: TRBV5-4; j_call: TRBJ1-6
cdr3_aa: CASSPDRNNYGYTF; cdr3_nt: TGTGCCAGCAGCCCCGACAGGAATAACTATGGCTACACCTTC; d_call: NA; clone_size: NA; v_call: TRBV28; j_call: TRBJ1-2
cdr3_aa: CASSLALGLVHNEQFF; cdr3_nt: TGTGCCAGCAGCTTAGCCTTAGGACTAGTGCACAATGAGCAGTTCTTC; d_call: TRBD2; clone_size: few; v_call: TRBV7-2; j_call: TRBJ2-1
cdr3_aa: CASSPRQELNTEAFF; cdr3_nt: TGTGCCAGCTCACCGAGACAGGAACTGAACACTGAAGCTTTCTTT; d_call: NA; clone_size: few; v_call: TRBV18; j_call: TRBJ1-1
cdr3_aa: CASRDSHQETQYF; cdr3_nt: TGTGCCAGCAGAGACAGTCACCAAGAGACCCAGTACTTC; d_call: NA; clone_size: NA; v_call: TRBV6-5; j_call: TRBJ2-5
cdr3_aa: CASSAGLAGGPNEQFF; cdr3_nt: TGTGCCAGCAGCGCGGGACTAGCGGGGGGGCCGAATGAGCAGTTCTTC; d_call: TRBD2; clone_size: NA; v_call: TRBV4-2; j_call: TRBJ2-1
cdr3_aa: CASSSALAGGLVSEQFF; cdr3_nt: TGCGCCAGCAGCTCGGCTCTAGCGGGGGGCCTTGTCAGTGAGCAGTTCTTC; d_call: TRBD2; clone_size: NA; v_call: TRBV5-1; j_call: TRBJ2-1
cdr3_aa: CASSLVSGGYTGELFF; cdr3_nt: TGCGCCAGCAGCTTGGTTAGCGGGGGGTACACCGGGGAGCTGTTTTTT; d_call: TRBD2; clone_size: NA; v_call: TRBV5-1; j_call: TRBJ2-2
cdr3_aa: CASPGLQETQYF; cdr3_nt: TGTGCCAGCCCAGGACTGCAAGAGACCCAGTACTTC; d_call: NA; clone_size: NA; v_call: TRBV7-9; j_call: TRBJ2-5
cdr3_aa: CASSEGTGGQETQYF; cdr3_nt: TGTGCCAGCAGTGAGGGGACAGGGGGCCAAGAGACCCAGTACTTC; d_call: TRBD1; clone_size: NA; v_call: TRBV6-4; j_call: TRBJ2-5
cdr3_aa: CASSVQGGTEAFF; cdr3_nt: TGTGCCAGCAGCGTTCAGGGTGGCACTGAAGCTTTCTTT; d_call: NA; clone_size: NA; v_call: TRBV9; j_call: TRBJ1-1
cdr3_aa: CATSRVRLTNTEAFF; cdr3_nt: TGTGCCACCAGCAGAGTCCGACTGACGAACACTGAAGCTTTCTTT; d_call: NA; clone_size: NA; v_call: TRBV15; j_call: TRBJ1-1
cdr3_aa: CASSYDVGGLGYTF; cdr3_nt: TGTGCCAGCAGTTATGATGTCGGAGGCTTGGGCTACACCTTC; d_call: NA; clone_size: NA; v_call: TRBV6-5; j_call: TRBJ1-2
cdr3_aa: CASTRDRSNYGYTF; cdr3_nt: TGTGCCAGCACAAGGGACAGATCTAACTATGGCTACACCTTC; d_call: TRBD1; clone_size: NA; v_call: TRBV6-1; j_call: TRBJ1-2
cdr3_aa: CASSRVPRGDQPQHF; cdr3_nt: TGTGCCAGCAGCAGAGTACCCCGGGGGGATCAGCCCCAGCATTTT; d_call: NA; clone_size: NA; v_call: TRBV7-2; j_call: TRBJ1-5
cdr3_aa: CASSLGRFSTNEKLFF; cdr3_nt: TGCGCCAGCAGCTTGGGGCGGTTCTCAACTAATGAAAAACTGTTTTTT; d_call: NA; clone_size: NA; v_call: TRBV5-1; j_call: TRBJ1-4
cdr3_aa: CASSAITGTAEHRREQYF; cdr3_nt: TGTGCCAGCAGCGCCATTACCGGGACAGCGGAGCACAGAAGAGAGCAGTATTTT; d_call: TRBD1; clone_size: once; v_call: TRBV25-1; j_call: TRBJ2-3
cdr3_aa: CASRVGGALGAFF; cdr3_nt: TGTGCCAGCAGAGTCGGGGGGGCGCTCGGGGCTTTCTTT; d_call: NA; clone_size: once; v_call: TRBV28; j_call: TRBJ1-1
cdr3_aa: CASRPRDSYSYGYTF; cdr3_nt: TGTGCCAGTAGACCCCGGGACAGTTATTCCTATGGCTACACCTTC; d_call: TRBD1; clone_size: few; v_call: TRBV19; j_call: TRBJ1-2
cdr3_aa: CASSGSGGGTYEQYF; cdr3_nt: TGTGCCAGTAGTGGATCTGGCGGGGGAACCTACGAGCAGTACTTC; d_call: TRBD2; clone_size: once; v_call: TRBV19; j_call: TRBJ2-7
cdr3_aa: CASSHRDSGSYTF; cdr3_nt: TGTGCCAGCAGTCACCGGGACAGTGGGAGCTACACCTTC; d_call: TRBD1; clone_size: NA; v_call: TRBV6-4; j_call: TRBJ1-2